A single sample is the source of the 24 T cell receptor beta chains below, sequenced in a study of glioma-infiltrating T cells after dendritic cell vaccination. Assay: immunoSEQ multiplex PCR; the TCRdb copy retains only in-frame clones and omits some. This repertoire shows around 60,000 clones, around 86% found once; its top ten account for 11%. Stated time point: after dendritic cell vaccination, including at tumor progression/relapse. The starting material was blood, obtained after dendritic cell vaccination. The receptor set was obtained from a human donor with glioblastoma.

V gene TRBV9 combines with J gene TRBJ1-4, with D unresolved. Germline values: CDR1 SGDLS, CDR2 YYNGEE. The CDR3 is 15 amino acids. The V and J ends lost 4 bases and 6 bases respectively, with 16 bases between them. The DNA of the CDR3 is TGTGCCAGCAGCCCCCAACAGCGGACGGATGAAAAACTGTTTTTT. Translated: CASSPQQRTDEKLFF.

The chain joins TRBV6-5 to TRBJ1-1; D is undetermined. Trimming left V 0 bases short and J 4 bases short, with 12 bases between. This CDR3 comprises 15 residues. From germline, CDR1 is MNHEY and CDR2 SVGAGI. The CDR3 region is CASSYSGGVGTEAFF. The CDR3 bases are TGTGCCAGCAGTTACTCGGGCGGGGTGGGCACTGAAGCTTTCTTT.

The chain couples TRBV11-1 to TRBJ1-1; 7 nucleotides line up with TRBD1. There are 14 residues in the CDR3. Germline V gives CDR1 SGHAT, CDR2 FQDESV (reference sequence). V was pared by 5 bases and J by 5 bases, with 8 bases of the junction left unmatched. CDR3 in DNA: TGTGCCAGCAGCACGGGGACAGTAGGGACTGAAGCTTTCTTT. Translating gives CASSTGTVGTEAFF.

The V and J genes are TRBV27 and TRBJ1-2, with 8 bases identical to TRBD1. This CDR3 has 13 residues. Looked up from germline, CDR1 is MNHEY and CDR2 is SMNVEV (reference sequence). With 5 bases clipped from V and 8 bases from J, the junction kept 7 bases outside the gene matches. Here the CDR3 DNA reads TGTGCCAGCAGTGAAACAGGGGGAGGGGGCTACACCTTC. Translating it yields CASSETGGGGYTF.

The chain couples TRBV19 to TRBJ2-2; perhaps TRBD1 as D (7 bases). V was trimmed by 5 bases and J by 0 bases, leaving 13 bases between them. Germline V lookup: CDR1 LNHDA, CDR2 SQIVND (reference sequence). The CDR3 runs to 16 residues. The CDR3 here is CASSRRGTANTGELFF. The CDR3 bases are TGTGCCAGTAGTCGGAGGGGGACAGCGAACACCGGGGAGCTGTTTTTT. The full variable domain, rest sourced from reference TRBV19 and TRBJ2-2, is DGGITQSPKYLFRKEGQNVTLSCEQNLNHDAMYWYRQDPGQGLRLIYYSQIVNDFQKGDIAEGYSVSREKKESFPLTVTSAQKNPTAFYLCASSRRGTANTGELFFGEGSRLTVL.

The chain joins TRBV6-1 to TRBJ1-4; 7 bases map to TRBD1. The CDR3 spans 14 residues. Trimming removed 8 bases from V and 5 bases from J; junction bases left unmatched: 8. Germline V gene sequence: CDR1 MNHNS, CDR2 SASEGT. The CDR3 sequence is CASGIGTANEKLFF. CDR3 in DNA: TGTGCCAGCGGCATTGGGACAGCAAATGAAAAACTGTTTTTT.

V and J are TRBV18 and TRBJ2-3; 8 positions agree with TRBD2. The CDR3 has 14 amino acids. CDR1 KGHSH and CDR2 LQKENI come from the germline V gene. J lost 4 bases, V lost 6 bases, and 6 bases had no gene match. The CDR3 DNA sequence: TGTGCCAGCTCCCTCGGGACTAGTCCAGATACGCAGTATTTT. Translation: CASSLGTSPDTQYF.

The DNA of the CDR3 is TGTGCCAGTAGAGCAGGGGGCTATGGCTACACCTTC. Protein: CASRAGGYGYTF. The chain recombines TRBV19 with TRBJ1-2, with 7 bases identical to TRBD1. Germline V gene sequence: CDR1 LNHDA, CDR2 SQIVND (reference sequence). J lost 4 bases, V lost 6 bases, and 2 bases had no gene match. CDR3 size: 12 residues.

This clone was counted a single time. The chain links TRBV4-3 to TRBJ1-1; TRBD1 agrees at 7 bases. Germline lookup yields CDR1 LGHNA and CDR2 YSLEER. The CDR3 is 14 amino acids. V was clipped by 0 bases and J by 5 bases; unmatched bases: 3. CDR3 loop: CASSQDHRGTEAFF. The CDR3 region has the DNA TGCGCCAGCAGCCAAGATCACAGGGGAACTGAAGCTTTCTTT.

This clone was seen just once. The chain carries TRBV6-1 and TRBJ2-7; 9 bases are shared with TRBD2. With 2 bases clipped from V and 3 bases from J, the junction kept 5 bases outside the gene matches. The CDR3 is made up of 15 amino acids. Germline-derived CDR1 and CDR2 are MNHNS and SASEGT. Here the CDR3 reads CASSELAGNLYEQYF. The CDR3 region has the DNA TGTGCCAGCAGTGAACTAGCGGGGAACCTCTACGAGCAGTACTTC.

The chain carries TRBV5-1 and TRBJ2-1; D perhaps matches TRBD2 (5 bases). The CDR3 totals 14 residues. V gave up 4 bases and J gave up 4 bases, with 12 bases separating them. CDR1 and CDR2 from the germline V gene are SGHRS and YFSETQ. The CDR3 DNA reads as TGCGCCAGCAGCCTGGCAGGACTGTACAATGAGCAGTTCTTC. It codes for CASSLAGLYNEQFF.

In DNA form, the CDR3 reads TGTGCCAGCAGTGAGGGGAGGCCAGATCTCTATGGCTACACCTTC. Residues: CASSEGRPDLYGYTF. The chain employs TRBV2 and TRBJ1-2; D is unclear. The germline V gene encodes CDR1 SNHLY and CDR2 FYNNEI. The CDR3 runs 15 residues. The V end lost 3 bases, the J end lost 4 bases, and 15 bases lay between the germline ends.

This clone has a single count. The gene calls are TRBV19 and TRBJ1-1; D is undetermined. The V and J ends lost 11 bases and 6 bases respectively, with 28 bases between them. Germline V gene sequence: CDR1 LNHDA, CDR2 SQIVND (reference sequence). This CDR3 is built from 16 residues. CDR3 region: CACRPGRVAQASEAFF. CDR3 DNA: TGTGCCTGCCGTCCTGGGAGGGTTGCCCAAGCATCTGAAGCTTTCTTT.

The V gene is TRBV2, the J gene TRBJ2-7; the D gene is possibly TRBD1 (6 bases). Trimming cost V 7 bases and J 2 bases, with 18 bases left between them. The CDR3 covers 15 residues. In germline, CDR1 is SNHLY, CDR2 FYNNEI. CDR3 protein: CASTVDRNNPYEQYF. CDR3 DNA sequence: TGTGCCAGCACCGTGGACAGAAACAACCCCTACGAGCAGTACTTC.

The genes are TRBV11-2 and TRBJ1-2; 8 positions agree with TRBD1. Trimming cost V 6 bases and J 8 bases; bases outside gene matches: 8. The germline CDR1 and CDR2 sequences are SGHAT and FQNNGV. The CDR3 is 13 residues long. The DNA of the CDR3 is TGTGCCAGCAGTCAGGACAGGGACGGGGGCTACACCTTC. It codes for CASSQDRDGGYTF.

The chain combines TRBV30 with TRBJ1-5; maybe TRBD1 (6 bases). Germline V CDR1 and CDR2: GTSNPN, SVGIG (reference sequence). The V end lost 2 bases, the J end lost 2 bases, and 7 bases lay between the germline ends. The CDR3 is 13 amino acids. The CDR3 nucleotides read TGTGCCTGGAGTCGACAGGGCAATCAGCCCCAGCATTTT. It yields the protein CAWSRQGNQPQHF.

The V gene is TRBV7-2, the J gene TRBJ1-5, with TRBD1 identical over 7 bases. V shed 1 base, J shed 2 bases, and the junction held 2 bases outside the gene matches. The germline V gene has CDR1 SGHTA and CDR2 FQGNSA. The CDR3 contains 15 residues. DNA of the CDR3: TGTGCCAGCAGCTTAGGGGGGACAGGCAATCAGCCCCAGCATTTT. Translated: CASSLGGTGNQPQHF. The full variable domain, completed using reference TRBV7-2 and TRBJ1-5, is GAGVSQSPSNKVTEKGKDVELRCDPISGHTALYWYRQSLGQGLEFLIYFQGNSAPDKSGLPSDRFSAERTGGSVSTLTIQRTQQEDSAVYLCASSLGGTGNQPQHFGDGTRLSIL.

This chain joins TRBV27 and TRBJ1-1; TRBD1 matches at 7 bases. From germline, CDR1 is MNHEY and CDR2 SMNVEV (reference sequence). The CDR3 is 13 amino acids. The junction had 8 bases not matched to a gene; V was cut back by 2 bases and J by 11 bases. The CDR3: CASSLGWRDSAFF. CDR3 nucleotides: TGTGCCAGCAGTTTAGGATGGAGGGACAGTGCTTTCTTT.

V and J are TRBV6-1 and TRBJ2-7; 10 bases align to TRBD1. The CDR3 sequence is 14 residues long. Germline V lookup: CDR1 MNHNS, CDR2 SASEGT. The ends lost 6 bases at V and 2 bases at J; junction bases unmatched: 4. The CDR3 region is CASRSGTGAYEQYF. The CDR3 nucleotides read TGTGCCAGCAGATCCGGGACAGGGGCCTACGAGCAGTACTTC.

This rearrangement joins TRBV9 to TRBJ2-3; 14 bases map to TRBD2. V lost 8 bases to trimming and J lost 2 bases; unmatched junction nucleotides: 7. The CDR3 totals 16 residues. The germline V gene has CDR1 SGDLS and CDR2 YYNGEE. The CDR3 bases are TGTGCCAGTGGGACTAGCGGGAGAACCCCCACAGATACGCAGTATTTT. This codes for CASGTSGRTPTDTQYF.

The chain employs TRBV4-1 and TRBJ2-1, with TRBD1 identical over 9 bases. Germline V gene lookup returns CDR1 MGHRA and CDR2 YSYEKL. The V gene end was trimmed by 3 bases and the J gene end by 6 bases; junction bases not matched to a gene: 6. The CDR3 runs to 15 residues. The CDR3 coding sequence is TGCGCCAGCAGCCAGTCCGGGACAGGGCTCAATGAGCAGTTCTTC. It is translated as CASSQSGTGLNEQFF.

The chain combines TRBV5-1 with TRBJ1-1; TRBD1 is a possible D gene (5 bases). Germline V gene sequence: CDR1 SGHRS, CDR2 YFSETQ. This CDR3 spans 13 amino acids. The V end was cut by 1 base, the J end by 1 base, with 5 bases between. Here the CDR3 DNA reads TGCGCCAGCAGCTTGAGGGGGAACACTGAAGCTTTCTTT. Residues: CASSLRGNTEAFF.

The chain uses TRBV9 and TRBJ2-5, with 8 bases aligning to TRBD2. CDR3 size: 14 residues. CDR1 SGDLS and CDR2 YYNGEE come from the germline V gene. V trimming: 0 bases; J trimming: 3 bases; junction bases outside the gene matches: 1. This CDR3 reads CASSVGAGEETQYF. DNA of the CDR3: TGTGCCAGCAGCGTAGGAGCGGGAGAAGAGACCCAGTACTTC.

The rearrangement uses TRBV5-1 and TRBJ2-7; 11 nucleotides agree with TRBD2. Germline V gene lookup returns CDR1 SGHRS and CDR2 YFSETQ. With 1 base clipped from V and 0 bases from J, the junction kept 3 bases outside the gene matches. The CDR3 covers 16 residues. CDR3 nucleotides: TGCGCCAGCAGCTTGTCTAGCGGGGGGTTCTCCTACGAGCAGTACTTC. This encodes CASSLSSGGFSYEQYF.